This is a list of T cell receptor beta chains from one sample in a study of human T cells and chemical hapten exposure. Using its own MiXCR run on the RACE reads, TCRdb lists one record per CDR3 protein. The table includes about 43,000 distinct CDR3 sequences, 3.3% detected once. Sequenced material: whole blood, taken in connection with sensitization to the hapten diphenylcyclopropenone (DPC). These receptors came from a man aged 40-49 years with alopecia areata. Some clones in this sample may be carry-over from other donors' samples. CDR3s include the opening cysteine and the closing phenylalanine or tryptophan. A D gene is named only where the DNA matches it firmly. Where a row states a size, it is once, few, many or the class of an expanded clone; other rows omit it.

TRBJ1-4,-,-,TRBV5-4,TGTGCCAGCAGCTCTAGACAAGGCGTGAATGAAAAACTGTTTTTT,CASSSRQGVNEKLFF
TRBJ2-1,many,-,TRBV18,TGTGCCAGCTCATCCGCAAGACAGGCTGAGCAGTTCTTC,CASSSARQAEQFF
TRBJ2-7,-,TRBD2,TRBV6-6,TGTGCCAGCACCCAGCGGGAGCTTTACGAGCAGTACTTC,CASTQRELYEQYF
TRBJ2-1,many,TRBD1,TRBV12-3/TRBV12-4,TGTGCCAGCAGCTACGGGCTAGGGGGCAGGAGCTCCTACAATGAGCAGTTCTTC,CASSYGLGGRSSYNEQFF
TRBJ2-2,many,TRBD2,TRBV20-1,TGCAGTGCTAGTATTGCGAGCGGGAGGGGCGGGGAGCTGTTTTTT,CSASIASGRGGELFF
TRBJ2-4,many,-,TRBV6-5,TGTGCCAGCAGCAGGGAGGTATCAGCCAAAAACATTCAGTACTTC,CASSREVSAKNIQYF
TRBJ2-6,many,TRBD1,TRBV7-2,TGTGCCAGCCACCGGGACAGGTTAATTAGCGTCCTGACTTTC,CASHRDRLISVLTF
TRBJ2-1,many,TRBD1,TRBV11-1,TGTGCCAGCAGCCCCCCCGGACAGGGGAGGAATGAGCAGTTCTTC,CASSPPGQGRNEQFF
TRBJ2-3,-,-,TRBV11-2,TGTGCCAGCAGCTTAGTGGGCAGCCCAACAGATACGCAGTATTTT,CASSLVGSPTDTQYF
TRBJ2-1,-,-,TRBV7-8,TGTGCCAGCAGCCCCGACCTAAGCTCCTACAATGAGCAGTTCTTC,CASSPDLSSYNEQFF
TRBJ1-2,many,-,TRBV9,TGTGCCAGCAGCTCCGTCAATCAGGGGCTCTTTTATGGCTACACCTTC,CASSSVNQGLFYGYTF
TRBJ2-7,many,-,TRBV29-1,TGCAGCGGAGCGGGTTACACCTACGAGCAGTACTTC,CSGAGYTYEQYF
TRBJ1-4,many,TRBD1,TRBV6-5,TGTGCCAGCAGTTACTCAGTCTTCCCAGGGACAGGGAACGAAAAACTGTTTTTT,CASSYSVFPGTGNEKLFF
TRBJ2-1,few,-,TRBV12-3/TRBV12-4,TGTGCCAGCAGTTTATCCAATGAGCAGTTCTTC,CASSLSNEQFF
TRBJ2-4,many,-,TRBV12-3/TRBV12-4,TGTGCCAGCAGGGCACAGCTAGCCAAAAACATTCAGTACTTC,CASRAQLAKNIQYF
TRBJ1-2,many,TRBD1,TRBV12-3/TRBV12-4,TGTGCCAGCAGACCGGGACAGCGACCTAACTATGGCTACACCTTC,CASRPGQRPNYGYTF
TRBJ2-3,many,-,TRBV7-2,TGTGCCAGCAGCCTCGACTACCTATCCACAGATACGCAGTATTTT,CASSLDYLSTDTQYF
TRBJ2-1,many,TRBD2,TRBV29-1,TGCAGCGTCGAAGGGACTAGCGGGAGTCTGGATGAGCAGTTCTTC,CSVEGTSGSLDEQFF
TRBJ1-2,many,-,TRBV20-1,TGCAGTGCTAGAGTCAACAGTGGTTATGGCTACACCTTC,CSARVNSGYGYTF
TRBJ1-6,many,-,TRBV27,TGTGCCAGCAGTTTTCAGGGTATTAATTCACCCCTCCACTTT,CASSFQGINSPLHF
TRBJ1-4,many,TRBD1,TRBV27,TGTGCCAGCAGTTTATCGAGACAGGGGGGCCTTAATGAAAAACTGTTTTTT,CASSLSRQGGLNEKLFF
TRBJ2-7,few,TRBD2,TRBV12-3/TRBV12-4,TGTGCCAGCAGTCGAGTGACTAGCGGGAGGCCCGGGTCCTACGAGCAGTACTTC,CASSRVTSGRPGSYEQYF
TRBJ1-2,many,-,TRBV28,TGTGCCAGCGGGGTAGTTAACTATGGCTACACCTTC,CASGVVNYGYTF
TRBJ2-7,many,-,TRBV6-5,TGTGCCAGCAGTTTTTCTAGGAAGTACGAGCAGTACTTC,CASSFSRKYEQYF
TRBJ2-2,many,-,TRBV9,TGTGCCAGCAGCGTAGTGGTCGGGGAGCTGTTTTTT,CASSVVVGELFF
TRBJ1-6,many,-,TRBV20-1,TGCAGTGCTATACCGGACCCTAATTCACCCCTCCACTTT,CSAIPDPNSPLHF
TRBJ2-1,many,TRBD2,TRBV11-2,TGTGCCAGCAGCTTAGATAGTCTAGCGGTTAGCTCCTACAATGAGCAGTTCTTC,CASSLDSLAVSSYNEQFF
TRBJ2-5,many,TRBD1,TRBV7-9,TGTGCCAGCAGCCCGAGAGCGCCTGGGACAGTCCAAGAGACCCAGTACTTC,CASSPRAPGTVQETQYF
TRBJ2-1,many,TRBD2,TRBV12-3/TRBV12-4,TGTGCCAGCGCCTCTCGTGCGGGAGTAGGGTACAATGAGCAGTTCTTC,CASASRAGVGYNEQFF
TRBJ2-1,many,-,TRBV25-1,TGTGCCAGCAGTGAATACCAACTAGGAAGGGATGAGCAGTTCTTC,CASSEYQLGRDEQFF
TRBJ2-1,many,TRBD2,TRBV6-1,TGTGCCAGCAGTGAATCGCCTAGCGGGAGTGTCAGTGAGCAGTTCTTC,CASSESPSGSVSEQFF
TRBJ1-2,many,TRBD1,TRBV6-6,TGTGCCAGCAGTAAAGGACAGGGCGACTATGGCTACACCTTC,CASSKGQGDYGYTF
TRBJ1-1,many,-,TRBV28,TGTGCCAGCAGTTTAGGGGGGGCGCTTGGCTCCGAAGCTTTCTTT,CASSLGGALGSEAFF
TRBJ1-1,many,-,TRBV19,TGTGCCAGTAGTAATGCCGGGAGGATAAACACTGAAGCTTTCTTT,CASSNAGRINTEAFF
TRBJ2-3,many,-,TRBV4-2,TGTGCCAGCAGCCAAGAACACCCAGCAGATACGCAGTATTTT,CASSQEHPADTQYF
TRBJ2-7,many,-,TRBV7-9,TGTGCCAGCAGTTCCACAACGAACGCCTACGAGCGGAACTTCTCCTACGAGCAGTACTTC,CASSSTTNAYERNFSYEQYF
TRBJ2-7,few,TRBD2,TRBV5-4,TGTGCCAGCAGCTTGGCAGCGGGAAACTCCTACGAGCAGTACTTC,CASSLAAGNSYEQYF
TRBJ2-1,many,TRBD2,TRBV15,TGTGCCACCAGCAGAGGGGCTAGCGGTTACAATGAGCAGTTCTTC,CATSRGASGYNEQFF
TRBJ1-1,many,TRBD1,TRBV20-1,TGCAGTGCTCGGGACAGGGGGCGCTTAGGGCTCACTGAAGCTTTCTTT,CSARDRGRLGLTEAFF
TRBJ2-4,many,-,TRBV7-2,TGTGCCAGCAGCTTACCAGGGAGGCTAGCCAAAAACATTCAGTACTTC,CASSLPGRLAKNIQYF
TRBJ1-2,many,-,TRBV6-5,TGTGCCAGCAGGATTGGACTGCTTGGCTACACCTTC,CASRIGLLGYTF
TRBJ2-3,many,-,TRBV6-2/TRBV6-3,TGTGCCAGCAGTTACTCTCTGGGGGCAGATACGCAGTATTTT,CASSYSLGADTQYF
TRBJ2-1,many,-,TRBV9,TGTGCCAGCAGCGTAATAGTCAACGGTCAGGATGAGCAGTTCTTC,CASSVIVNGQDEQFF
TRBJ1-5,medium-sized,TRBD1,TRBV7-2,TGTGCCAGCAGCCCACAGGGGAATCAGCCCCAGCATTTT,CASSPQGNQPQHF
TRBJ2-2,many,-,TRBV11-2,TGTGCCAGCAGCTTAGACGGATACACCGGGGAGCTGTTTTTT,CASSLDGYTGELFF